This T cell receptor beta chain was sequenced during a study of blood T cell repertoires in COVID-19. Study background: Samples of COVID-19 (acute and convalescent) were obtained from the United States, Italy and Spain. T cells, B-cell-depleted T cells, or PBMCs provided the cDNA or gDNA that served as material.

In the authors' workflow: By means of reference gene primer amplification, nucleated cell counts were estimated. Using immunoSEQ multiplex PCR, the repertoire was profiled, and TCRdb retains in-frame clones only, with some absent. Clonal size and the V and J genes are those of that table, whereas D and trimming came from the DNA. The sample holds approximately 190,000 clones, 84% seen once. This CDR3 spans 14 amino acids. The trim removed 2 bases at V and 6 bases at J, leaving 3 bases unmatched. The germline gives CDR1 LNHDA, CDR2 SQIVND (reference sequence). The chain combines TRBV19 with TRBJ2-7; 11 bases map to TRBD2. The sequenced sample consisted of peripheral blood. The receptor was isolated from a man younger than 40 with active or convalescent COVID-19. CDR3 protein: CASSIIAGGGEQYF. The CDR3 coding sequence is TGTGCCAGTAGTATAATAGCGGGAGGGGGCGAGCAGTACTTC.